This record looks at one T cell receptor beta chain sequence and its context. Its antigen is unidentified. The sample is drawn from a study of cytomegalovirus exposure and HLA in healthy donors. Study-wide context: Earlier findings included about 120 million unique TCR beta sequences obtained from 150 million to 200 million T cells.

13 Jbeta primers and 60 Vbeta primers were used for the PCR. Some clones are missing from TCRdb's copy, which holds only in-frame ones; the method was immunoSEQ multiplex PCR. The data contain over 150,000 clones, roughly 77% of them singletons. Overall study findings and caveats: Analyzed later, most CMV-associated TCR beta chains appeared HLA-restricted. Later analysis found that TCR beta chains associated with HLA were more clonally expanded than other, equally common chains.

What was sequenced was PBMCs. The source is a woman aged 50 to 60 in good health and CMV-seropositive.

The DNA for the CDR3 is TGTGCCAGCTCCCCGGGGGATAGCACAGATACGCAGTATTTT. Its protein is CASSPGDSTDTQYF. The chain is built from TRBV7-2 and TRBJ2-3, with a tentative D call TRBD2 (6 bases). From germline, CDR1 is SGHTA and CDR2 FQGNSA. The length of the CDR3 is 14 residues. Trimming left V 8 bases short and J 0 bases short, with 12 bases between.